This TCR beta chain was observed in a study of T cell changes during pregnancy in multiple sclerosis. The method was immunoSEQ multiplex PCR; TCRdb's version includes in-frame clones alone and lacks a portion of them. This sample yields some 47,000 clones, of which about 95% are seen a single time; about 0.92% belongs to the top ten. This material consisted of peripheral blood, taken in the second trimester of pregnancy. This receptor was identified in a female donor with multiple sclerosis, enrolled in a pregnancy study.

The CDR3 region has the DNA TGTGCCAGCAGCGAAGGGGCATCTGGAAACACCATATATTTT. Amino acids: CASSEGASGNTIYF. The chain couples TRBV9 to TRBJ1-3; maybe TRBD1 (5 bases). The CDR3 totals 14 residues. Germline lookup yields CDR1 SGDLS and CDR2 YYNGEE. The V end lost 3 bases, the J end lost 1 base, and 8 bases lay between the germline ends. The full variable domain, its missing parts supplied by reference TRBV9 and TRBJ1-3, is DSGVTQTPKHLITATGQRVTLRCSPRSGDLSVYWYQQSLDQGLQFLIQYYNGEERAKGNILERFSAQQFPDLHSELNLSSLELGDSALYFCASSEGASGNTIYFGEGSWLTVV.